The T cell receptor (beta chain) under discussion was sequenced for a study of shared clonotypes between healthy human individuals. Sequenced by immunoSEQ multiplex PCR; TCRdb stores in-frame clones only, minus some. The sample lists approximately 590,000 clones; less than 97% were seen once. Naive CD8 cells lacked CD45RO, underwent positive selection for CCR7 and left out terminally differentiated effector memory CD45RA+ cells. Germline V lookup: CDR1 MDHEN, CDR2 SYDVKM. The CDR3 totals 13 residues. The V segment lost 10 bases and the J segment 7 bases; nucleotides outside the gene matches: 11. V usage is TRBV28 and J usage is TRBJ1-1; 8 nucleotides match TRBD1. Sequencing was carried out using naive CD8+ T cells sorted from blood. This clonotype originated in a woman in her thirties in good health. CDR3 in DNA: TGTGCCAACAGGGGGAACACGGGGCTTGAAGCTTTCTTT. Amino acid sequence: CANRGNTGLEAFF.